This T cell receptor beta chain was recorded in a study of T cells in Graves' hyperthyroidism and ophthalmopathy. This CDR3 comprises 14 residues. Germline-derived CDR1 and CDR2 are ENHRY and SYGVKD. Trimming cost V 10 bases and J 5 bases; bases outside gene matches: 14. Study-wide results and caveats: In the blood, most expanded thyroid clonotypes above 0.001 appeared as well. The model anticipated ophthalmopathy a median around six months pre-onset.

Active moderate-to-severe ophthalmopathy, Clinical Activity Score at least 3, NOSPECS at least 4, under 3 months' duration. PBMCs were sourced from about 10 ml fresh peripheral blood. RNA transcripts yielded amplified TCR beta CDR3 regions. TCR CDR3 regions were first amplified by RT-PCR with HTBI primers. Using its own MiXCR run on the multiplex PCR reads, TCRdb lists one record per CDR3 protein. The table has around 500,000 distinct CDR3 sequences, around 15% seen once; the top ten hold about 31%. There are a few counts of this clonotype. Antigen: not known. The sequence came from a woman in her thirties with Graves' ophthalmopathy. The chain is built from TRBV10-3 and TRBJ2-7; 7 bases are a match to TRBD1. The sequencing input was blood. The CDR3 DNA is TGTGCCACCACAGGGACAGACGATTTGAACGAGCAGTACTTC. This encodes CATTGTDDLNEQYF.